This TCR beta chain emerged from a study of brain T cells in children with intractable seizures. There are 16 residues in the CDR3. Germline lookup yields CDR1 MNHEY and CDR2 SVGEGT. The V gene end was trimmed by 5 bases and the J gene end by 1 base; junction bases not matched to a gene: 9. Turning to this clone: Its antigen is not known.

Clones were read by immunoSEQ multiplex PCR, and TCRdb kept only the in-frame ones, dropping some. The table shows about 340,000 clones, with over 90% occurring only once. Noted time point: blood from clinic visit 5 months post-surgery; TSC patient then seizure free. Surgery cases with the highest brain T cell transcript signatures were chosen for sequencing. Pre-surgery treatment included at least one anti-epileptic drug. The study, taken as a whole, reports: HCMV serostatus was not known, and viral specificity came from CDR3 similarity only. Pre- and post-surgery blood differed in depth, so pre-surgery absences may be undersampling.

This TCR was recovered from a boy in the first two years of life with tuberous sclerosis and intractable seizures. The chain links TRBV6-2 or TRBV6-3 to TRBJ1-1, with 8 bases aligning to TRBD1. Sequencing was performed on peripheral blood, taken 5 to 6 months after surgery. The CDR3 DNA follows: TGTGCCAGCAGTCGGCAGGGGGCATGGACGAACACTGAAGCTTTCTTT. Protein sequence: CASSRQGAWTNTEAFF.